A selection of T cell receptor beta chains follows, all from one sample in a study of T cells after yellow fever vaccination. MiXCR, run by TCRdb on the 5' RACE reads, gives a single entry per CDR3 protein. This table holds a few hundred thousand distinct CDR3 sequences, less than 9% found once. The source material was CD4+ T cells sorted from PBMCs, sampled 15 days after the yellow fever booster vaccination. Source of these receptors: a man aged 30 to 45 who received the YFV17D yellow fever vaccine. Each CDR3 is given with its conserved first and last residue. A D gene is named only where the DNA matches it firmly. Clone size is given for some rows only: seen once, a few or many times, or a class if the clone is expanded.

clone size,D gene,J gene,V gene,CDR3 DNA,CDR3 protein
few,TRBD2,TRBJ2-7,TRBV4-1,TGCGCCAGCAGCCCCGTCTCGCGGGAGTCTTACGAGCAGTACTTC,CASSPVSRESYEQYF
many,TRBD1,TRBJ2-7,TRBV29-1,TGCAGCGTCGTCCCGGGACAGGGGTATGCCGAGCAGTACTTC,CSVVPGQGYAEQYF
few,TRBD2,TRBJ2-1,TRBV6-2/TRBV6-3,TGTGCCAGCAGCAAGACTAGCGGGAGGGCCAATGAGCAGTTCTTC,CASSKTSGRANEQFF
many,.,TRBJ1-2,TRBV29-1,TGCAGCGTTCGAGGCGTTAGTGGCTACACCTTC,CSVRGVSGYTF
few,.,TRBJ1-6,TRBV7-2,TGTGCCAGCAGCCCTGACAGCTCTGGGCATTCACCCCTCCACTTT,CASSPDSSGHSPLHF
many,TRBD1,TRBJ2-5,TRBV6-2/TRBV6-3,TGTGCCAGCAGTACACAGGGGATGGAGACCCAGTACTTC,CASSTQGMETQYF
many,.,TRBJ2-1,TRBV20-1,TGCAGTGCTAGAGATCGGTGGTATGAGCAGTTCTTC,CSARDRWYEQFF
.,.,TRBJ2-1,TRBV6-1,TGTGCCAGCAGTGGGGGGGTAACCTCTGGGAATGAGCAGTTCTTC,CASSGGVTSGNEQFF
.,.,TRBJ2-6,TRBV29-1,TGCAGCGTTCACGCAGGGCCCGGGGCCAACGTCCTGACTTTC,CSVHAGPGANVLTF
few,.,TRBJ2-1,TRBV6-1,TGTGCCAGCAGTCTAAACAGGGTACCCTACAATGAGCAGTTCTTC,CASSLNRVPYNEQFF